What follows are 17 T cell receptor beta chains derived from one specimen sequenced in a study of memory CD4+ T cells and cytomegalovirus serostatus. The sort gate was single viable CD3+CD4+CD8-CD45RO+ cells for memory CD4+ T cells. Sequencing used immunoSEQ multiplex PCR; TCRdb keeps in-frame clones, though not all of them. The sample carries 56,000 or so clones, 80% recorded once. The sample taken for sequencing was memory CD4+ T cells from blood. These receptors came from an adult in good health and CMV-seronegative. Some clones in this sample may be carry-over from other donors' samples.

This chain joins TRBV2 and TRBJ2-2; D may be TRBD1 (5 bases). V was shortened by 4 bases and J by 0 bases, with 9 bases between the two germline ends. The CDR3 runs to 15 residues. Germline V gene data show CDR1 as SNHLY and CDR2 as FYNNEI. DNA of the CDR3: TGTGCCAGCAGTGGACAGAGCGCGAACACCGGGGAGCTGTTTTTT. Residues: CASSGQSANTGELFF. Full variable domain (outside the CDR3, taken from reference TRBV2 and TRBJ2-2): EPEVTQTPSHQVTQMGQEVILRCVPISNHLYFYWYRQILGQKVEFLVSFYNNEISEKSEIFDDQFSVERPDGSNFTLKIRSTKLEDSAMYFCASSGQSANTGELFFGEGSRLTVL.

The rearrangement links TRBV9 to TRBJ2-7; D is tentatively TRBD1 or TRBD2 (5 bases each). In germline, CDR1 is SGDLS, CDR2 YYNGEE. The CDR3 has 13 amino acids. V was trimmed by 4 bases and J by 1 base, leaving 9 bases between them. The CDR3 nucleotides read TGTGCCAGCAGCTCGGGACCATCCTACGAGCAGTACTTC. It translates to CASSSGPSYEQYF.

This clone was recorded once. CDR3: CASSQTSLVDNEQFF. The CDR3 DNA reads TGTGCCAGCAGCCAGACTAGCCTTGTTGACAATGAGCAGTTCTTC. The chain has TRBV4-2 and TRBJ2-1, with 7 nucleotides matching TRBD2. The CDR3 runs to 15 residues. The J segment lost 5 bases and the V segment lost 3 bases, leaving 7 bases of the junction unmatched. The germline V gene has CDR1 LGHNA and CDR2 YNFKEQ.

The genes are TRBV6-5 and TRBJ1-1; D is possibly TRBD1 (5 bases). The CDR3 contains 13 residues. Trimming cost V 2 bases and J 8 bases, with 12 bases left between them. Germline CDR1 reads MNHEY; CDR2 reads SVGAGI. As DNA, the CDR3 is TGTGCCAGCAGTTACGGGGGGGGAATGGAAGCTTTCTTT. Its translation: CASSYGGGMEAFF.

The gene calls are TRBV11-2 and TRBJ2-7; 7 nucleotides line up with TRBD1. The germline V gene encodes CDR1 SGHAT and CDR2 FQNNGV. This CDR3 spans 14 amino acids. Trimming cost V 5 bases and J 5 bases; bases outside gene matches: 9. The CDR3 sequence is CASSPGTAWNEQYF. The CDR3 DNA reads as TGTGCCAGCAGCCCCGGGACAGCGTGGAACGAGCAGTACTTC.

The V and J genes are TRBV10-3 and TRBJ1-2; TRBD1 might be the D (6 bases). V lost 3 bases and J lost 2, with 7 bases in between. This CDR3 contains 13 residues. Germline lookup yields CDR1 ENHRY and CDR2 SYGVKD. The CDR3 bases are TGTGCCATCAGTGATACAGGGAACTATGGCTACACCTTC. Translation: CAISDTGNYGYTF.

This clone was counted a few times. The chain uses TRBV30 and TRBJ1-1, with D tentatively TRBD1 (5 bases). CDR1 is GTSNPN, CDR2 SVGIG, per germline (reference sequence). This CDR3 comprises 12 residues. Trimming pared 3 bases from V and 2 bases from J, leaving 7 bases between. CDR3 in DNA: TGTGCCTGGAGAGGGGCAAACACTGAAGCTTTCTTT. Its protein product is CAWRGANTEAFF.

The CDR3 sequence is CASSRVPNEKLFF. CDR3 nucleotide sequence: TGTGCCAGCAGCAGGGTCCCAAATGAAAAACTGTTTTTT. This chain connects TRBV2 to TRBJ1-4; TRBD1 is a possible D gene (5 bases). Between the trimmed V and J ends, which lost 6 bases and 5 bases, there was a span of 10 bases. The CDR3 is made up of 13 amino acids. Per germline, CDR1 SNHLY and CDR2 FYNNEI.

This clone was counted a few times. The chain employs TRBV6-1 and TRBJ1-4; D is undetermined. This CDR3 region has 15 residues. V lost 3 bases to trimming and J lost 4 bases, with 12 bases between them. Looked up from germline, CDR1 is MNHNS and CDR2 is SASEGT. DNA of the CDR3: TGTGCCAGCAGTGACAGGTCAATTAGTAATGAAAAACTGTTTTTT. Protein product: CASSDRSISNEKLFF.

V usage is TRBV7-2 and J usage is TRBJ2-2; D is unclear. V was trimmed by 1 base and J by 6 bases, leaving 3 bases between them. Germline V gene data show CDR1 as SGHTA and CDR2 as FQGNSA. The CDR3 is 12 amino acids. CDR3 nucleotides: TGTGCCAGCAGCTTAGGGCCCGGGGAGCTGTTTTTT. Translated: CASSLGPGELFF.

CDR3 sequence (DNA): TGTGCCTGGAGTCCGGGACTCAGCTACGAGCAGTACTTC. Protein product: CAWSPGLSYEQYF. The V and J genes are TRBV30 and TRBJ2-7; perhaps TRBD2 as D (6 bases). Germline CDR1 reads GTSNPN; CDR2 reads SVGIG (reference sequence). V lost 2 bases to trimming and J lost 3 bases, with 11 bases between them. This CDR3 has 13 residues.

The chain couples TRBV28 to TRBJ2-7; D is unclear. Trimming removed 7 bases from V and 4 bases from J, with 11 bases in between. The CDR3 covers 12 residues. From germline, CDR1 is MDHEN and CDR2 SYDVKM. The CDR3: CASTRLGYEQYF. The CDR3 region has the DNA TGTGCCAGCACCCGGTTGGGATACGAGCAGTACTTC.

The chain is built from TRBV10-1 and TRBJ2-3; D is possibly TRBD2 (5 bases). V was cut by 4 bases and J by 4 bases, with 12 bases left in between. Germline V lookup: CDR1 WNHNN, CDR2 SYGVQD (reference sequence). The CDR3 is 14 amino acids. The CDR3 nucleotides read TGCGCCAGCAGTGGAGGGCCCAACCCAGATACGCAGTATTTT. Its translation is CASSGGPNPDTQYF.

This rearrangement joins TRBV5-6 to TRBJ1-5, with TRBD1 matching over 9 bases. V lost 0 bases to trimming and J lost 4 bases; unmatched junction nucleotides: 2. CDR3 size: 15 residues. In germline, CDR1 is SGHDT, CDR2 YYEEEE. The CDR3 here is CASSLAGTGNQPQHF. CDR3 DNA: TGTGCCAGCAGCTTGGCCGGGACAGGGAATCAGCCCCAGCATTTT.

V gene TRBV9 combines with J gene TRBJ2-5, with TRBD2 identical over 8 bases. The CDR3 has 15 residues. Unmatched junction bases numbered 5, after V lost 0 bases and J lost 4 bases. Germline assignment: CDR1 SGDLS and CDR2 YYNGEE. The CDR3 reads CASSVDRGGRETQYF. The CDR3 bases are TGTGCCAGCAGCGTAGATCGGGGGGGCAGAGAGACCCAGTACTTC.

This clone showed up just once. This chain connects TRBV5-6 to TRBJ2-1, with 9 nucleotides matching TRBD1. The junction had 3 bases not matched to a gene; V was cut back by 4 bases and J by 1 base. Germline assignment: CDR1 SGHDT and CDR2 YYEEEE. CDR3 length: 15 residues. This CDR3 reads CASSLGQGSYNEQFF. In DNA form, the CDR3 reads TGTGCCAGCAGCCTGGGACAGGGATCCTACAATGAGCAGTTCTTC.

The rearrangement uses TRBV19 and TRBJ2-3; D not resolved. V lost 6 bases and J lost 4, with 17 bases in between. Germline CDR1 and CDR2: LNHDA and SQIVND (reference sequence). The CDR3 extends over 15 amino acids. DNA for the CDR3: TGTGCCAGTAGCACACTATTTCCGCCCTCAGATACGCAGTATTTT. Encoded protein: CASSTLFPPSDTQYF.